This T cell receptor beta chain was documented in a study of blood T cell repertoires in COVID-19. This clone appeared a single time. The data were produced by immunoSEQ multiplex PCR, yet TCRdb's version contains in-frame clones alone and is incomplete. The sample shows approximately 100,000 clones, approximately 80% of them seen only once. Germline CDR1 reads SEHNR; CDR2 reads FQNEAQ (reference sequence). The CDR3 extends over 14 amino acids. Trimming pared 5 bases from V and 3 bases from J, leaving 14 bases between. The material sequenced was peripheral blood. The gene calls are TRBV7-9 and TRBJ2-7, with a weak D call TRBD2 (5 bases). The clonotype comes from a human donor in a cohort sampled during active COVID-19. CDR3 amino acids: CASSGVLDFYEQYF. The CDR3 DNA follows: TGTGCCAGCAGCGGCGTCCTGGACTTCTACGAGCAGTACTTC.